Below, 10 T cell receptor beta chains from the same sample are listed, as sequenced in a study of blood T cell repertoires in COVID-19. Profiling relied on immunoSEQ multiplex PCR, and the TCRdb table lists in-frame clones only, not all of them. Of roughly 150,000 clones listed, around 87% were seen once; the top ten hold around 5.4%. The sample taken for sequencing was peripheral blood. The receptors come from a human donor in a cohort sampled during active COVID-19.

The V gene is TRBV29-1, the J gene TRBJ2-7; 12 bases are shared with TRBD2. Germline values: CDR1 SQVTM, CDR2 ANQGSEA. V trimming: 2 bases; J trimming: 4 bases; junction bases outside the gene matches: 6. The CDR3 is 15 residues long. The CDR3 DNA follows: TGCAGCGTTGAACTAGCGGGAGGGCCGGGGTACGAGCAGTACTTC. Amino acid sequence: CSVELAGGPGYEQYF.

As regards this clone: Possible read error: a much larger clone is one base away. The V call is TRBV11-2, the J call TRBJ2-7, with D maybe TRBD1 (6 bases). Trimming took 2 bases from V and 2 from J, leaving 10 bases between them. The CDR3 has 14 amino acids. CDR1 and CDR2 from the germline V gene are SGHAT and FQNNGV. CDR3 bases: TGTGCCAGCAGCTTAAGCAGGGGTGCCTACGAGCAGTACTTC. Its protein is CASSLSRGAYEQYF. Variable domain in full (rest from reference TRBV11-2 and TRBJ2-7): EAGVAQSPRYKIIEKRQSVAFWCNPISGHATLYWYQQILGQGPKLLIQFQNNGVVDDSQLPKDRFSAERLKGVDSTLKIQPAKLEDSAVYLCASSLSRGAYEQYFGPGTRLTVT.

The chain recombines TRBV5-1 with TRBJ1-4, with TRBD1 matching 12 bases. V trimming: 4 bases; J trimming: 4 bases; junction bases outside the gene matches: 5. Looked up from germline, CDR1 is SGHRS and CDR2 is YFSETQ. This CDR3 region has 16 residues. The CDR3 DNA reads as TGCGCCAGCAGCCGGGGACAGGGGGCAGATAATGAAAAACTGTTTTTT. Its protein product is CASSRGQGADNEKLFF.

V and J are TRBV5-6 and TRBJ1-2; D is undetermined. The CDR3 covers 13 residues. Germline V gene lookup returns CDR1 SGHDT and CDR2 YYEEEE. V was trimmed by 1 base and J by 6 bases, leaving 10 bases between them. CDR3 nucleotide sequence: TGTGCCAGCAGCTTGAGTGAGATCGATGGCTACACCTTC. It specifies CASSLSEIDGYTF.

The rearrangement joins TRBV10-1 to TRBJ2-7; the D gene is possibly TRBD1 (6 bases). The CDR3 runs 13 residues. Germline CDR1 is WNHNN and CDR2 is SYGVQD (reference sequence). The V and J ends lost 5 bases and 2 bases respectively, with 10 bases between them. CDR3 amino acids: CASSLSGAYEQYF. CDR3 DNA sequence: TGCGCCAGCAGTCTTTCAGGGGCCTACGAGCAGTACTTC.

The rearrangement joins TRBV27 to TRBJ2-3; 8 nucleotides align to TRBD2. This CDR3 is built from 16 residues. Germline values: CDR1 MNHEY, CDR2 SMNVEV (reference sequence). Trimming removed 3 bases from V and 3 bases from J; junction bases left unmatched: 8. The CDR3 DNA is TGTGCCAGCAGTTTCCTTTGGGGCGGGGGGACAGATACGCAGTATTTT. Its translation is CASSFLWGGGTDTQYF.

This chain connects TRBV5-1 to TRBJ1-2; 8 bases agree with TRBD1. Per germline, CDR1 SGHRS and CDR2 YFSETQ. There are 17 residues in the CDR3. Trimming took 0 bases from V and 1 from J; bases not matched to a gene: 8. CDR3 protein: CASSLATGELINYGYTF. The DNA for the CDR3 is TGCGCCAGCAGCTTGGCGACAGGGGAACTTATTAACTATGGCTACACCTTC.

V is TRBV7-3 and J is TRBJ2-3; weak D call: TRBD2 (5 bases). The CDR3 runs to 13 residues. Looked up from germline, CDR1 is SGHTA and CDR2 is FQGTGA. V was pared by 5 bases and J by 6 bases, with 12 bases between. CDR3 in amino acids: CASSAPLGDTQYF. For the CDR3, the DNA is TGTGCCAGCAGCGCCCCACTAGGGGATACGCAGTATTTT.

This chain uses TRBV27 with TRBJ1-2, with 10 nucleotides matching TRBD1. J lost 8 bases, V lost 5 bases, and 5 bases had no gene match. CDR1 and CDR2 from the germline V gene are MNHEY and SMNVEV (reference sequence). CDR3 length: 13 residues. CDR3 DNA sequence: TGTGCCAGCAGTACGGGACAGGGGCACGGCTACACCTTC. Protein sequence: CASSTGQGHGYTF.

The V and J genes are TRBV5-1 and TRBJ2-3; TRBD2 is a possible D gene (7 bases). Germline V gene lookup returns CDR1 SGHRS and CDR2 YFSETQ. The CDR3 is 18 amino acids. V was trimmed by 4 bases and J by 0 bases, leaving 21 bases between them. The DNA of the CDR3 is TGCGCCAGCAGCCGGGGGGCGTGGCGGATCGGTAGCACAGATACGCAGTATTTT. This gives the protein CASSRGAWRIGSTDTQYF.